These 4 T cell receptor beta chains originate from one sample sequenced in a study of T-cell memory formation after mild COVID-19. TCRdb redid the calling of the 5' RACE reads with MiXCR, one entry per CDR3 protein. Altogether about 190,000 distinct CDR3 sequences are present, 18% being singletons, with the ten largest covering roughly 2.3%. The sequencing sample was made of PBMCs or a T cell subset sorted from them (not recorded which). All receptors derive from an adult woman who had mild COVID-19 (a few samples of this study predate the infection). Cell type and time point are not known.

CDR3 residues: CASLPSDRVQETQYF. The CDR3 DNA reads TGTGCCAGCTTACCTTCGGACAGGGTTCAAGAGACCCAGTACTTC. This chain connects TRBV2 to TRBJ2-5, with TRBD1 matching over 8 bases. CDR1 is SNHLY and CDR2 is FYNNEI in the germline V gene. There are 15 residues in the CDR3. The trim removed 8 bases at V and 2 bases at J, leaving 10 bases unmatched.

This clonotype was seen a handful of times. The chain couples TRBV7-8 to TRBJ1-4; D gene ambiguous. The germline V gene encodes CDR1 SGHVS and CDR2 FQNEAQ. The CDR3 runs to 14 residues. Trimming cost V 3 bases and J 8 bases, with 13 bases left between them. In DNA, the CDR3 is TGTGCCAGCAGCTTGATTGGGTCTATGGAAAAACTGTTTTTT. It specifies CASSLIGSMEKLFF.

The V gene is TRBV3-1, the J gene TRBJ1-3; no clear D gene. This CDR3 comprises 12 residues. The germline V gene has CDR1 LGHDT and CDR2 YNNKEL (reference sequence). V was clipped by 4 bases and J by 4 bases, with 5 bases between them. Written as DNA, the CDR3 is TGTGCCAGCAGCCCGACAGGAAACACCATATATTTT. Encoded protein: CASSPTGNTIYF.

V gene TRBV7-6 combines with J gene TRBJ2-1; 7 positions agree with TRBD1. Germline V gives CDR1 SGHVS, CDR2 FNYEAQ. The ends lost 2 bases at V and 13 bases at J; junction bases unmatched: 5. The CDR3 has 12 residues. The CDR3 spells CASSLTTGTQFF. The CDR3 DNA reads TGTGCCAGCAGCTTAACGACAGGGACCCAGTTCTTC.